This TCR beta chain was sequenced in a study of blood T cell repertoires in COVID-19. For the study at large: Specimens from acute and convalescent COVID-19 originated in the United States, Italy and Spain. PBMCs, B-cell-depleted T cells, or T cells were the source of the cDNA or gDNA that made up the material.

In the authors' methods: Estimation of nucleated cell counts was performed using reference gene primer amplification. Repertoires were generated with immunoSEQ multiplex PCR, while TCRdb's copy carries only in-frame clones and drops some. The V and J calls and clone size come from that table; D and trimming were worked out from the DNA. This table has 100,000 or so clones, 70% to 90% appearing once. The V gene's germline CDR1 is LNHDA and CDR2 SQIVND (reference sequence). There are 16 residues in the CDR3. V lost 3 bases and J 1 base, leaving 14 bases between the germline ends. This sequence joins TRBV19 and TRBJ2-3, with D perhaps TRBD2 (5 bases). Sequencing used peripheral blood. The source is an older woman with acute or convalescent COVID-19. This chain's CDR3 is CASSMGAVGGTDTQYF. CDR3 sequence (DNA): TGTGCCAGTAGTATGGGAGCGGTCGGGGGCACAGATACGCAGTATTTT.